These 30 T cell receptor beta chains were sequenced from one sample in a study of Ad26.COV2.S vaccination and SARS-CoV-2 variants. Some clones are missing from TCRdb's copy, which holds only in-frame ones; the method was immunoSEQ multiplex PCR. In the table there are 350,000 to 400,000 clones, 88% of which are singletons. The treatment: roughly 19 received Ad26.COV2.S at low or high dose, single or two shots; 5 received placebo; per-sample allocation not given. Sampling took place 63 days after the first vaccine or placebo injection. The sample here was peripheral blood, taken in a trial of Ad26.COV2.S vaccine versus placebo. These receptors all come from a person aged 18-60 years who received the Ad26.COV2.S COVID-19 vaccine or a placebo.

The V and J genes are TRBV25-1 and TRBJ2-7, with 7 bases lining up with TRBD1. This CDR3 comprises 16 residues. With 1 base clipped from V and 5 bases from J, the junction kept 11 bases outside the gene matches. Germline CDR1 MGHDK, CDR2 SYGVNS. CDR3 residues: CASSESGRGFRNEQYF. The CDR3 DNA sequence: TGTGCCAGCAGTGAATCGGGCAGGGGGTTCCGTAACGAGCAGTACTTC.

This sequence joins TRBV5-1 and TRBJ2-3; tentatively, D is TRBD1 (5 bases). CDR3 length equals 15 residues. The V gene lost 0 bases and the J gene lost 2 bases, with 10 bases spanning the gap. Germline V gene sequence: CDR1 SGHRS, CDR2 YFSETQ. This chain's CDR3 is CASSLAVTATDTQYF. The CDR3 nucleotides are TGCGCCAGCAGCTTGGCGGTGACAGCCACAGATACGCAGTATTTT.

V gene TRBV20-1 combines with J gene TRBJ1-1, with 7 bases identical to TRBD1. The V gene's germline CDR1 is DFQATT and CDR2 SNEGSKA (reference sequence). Germline trimming cut 6 bases from V and 11 bases from J; bases unmatched to any gene: 6. The CDR3 length is 10 residues. The CDR3 loop is CSAWTGGAFF. CDR3 nucleotide sequence: TGCAGTGCATGGACAGGTGGGGCTTTCTTT.

The chain recombines TRBV4-2 with TRBJ2-5; no clear D. The CDR3 runs to 13 residues. CDR1 and CDR2 from the germline V gene are LGHNA and YNFKEQ. With 1 base removed from V and 5 bases from J, the gap between germline ends came to 8 bases. This CDR3 is CASSQGEIETQYF. The CDR3 DNA reads as TGTGCCAGCAGCCAAGGGGAAATCGAGACCCAGTACTTC.

The chain joins TRBV29-1 to TRBJ1-2; TRBD1 aligns across 7 bases. CDR3 length equals 15 residues. Trimming cost V 6 bases and J 3 bases; bases outside gene matches: 13. Germline V gives CDR1 SQVTM, CDR2 ANQGSEA. CDR3 sequence (DNA): TGCAGCGTCGTTCCACAGGGGTGGCTGGACTATGGCTACACCTTC. It is translated as CSVVPQGWLDYGYTF.

This chain connects TRBV4-1 to TRBJ2-3; 9 bases are a match to TRBD2. The germline V gene encodes CDR1 MGHRA and CDR2 YSYEKL. This CDR3 has 18 residues. Trimming took 5 bases from V and 3 from J; bases not matched to a gene: 15. CDR3 bases: TGCGCCAGCAGCTACCGCCCCCAGCGGGGGGAGGGGACAGATACGCAGTATTTT. Amino acid sequence: CASSYRPQRGEGTDTQYF.

This chain links TRBV3-1 (or the pseudogene TRBV3-2) with TRBJ2-7, with a tentative D call TRBD1 (6 bases). The CDR3 extends over 14 amino acids. Germline V gene lookup returns CDR1 LGHDT and CDR2 YNNKEL (reference sequence). Trimming removed 1 base at V and 9 bases at J, with 16 bases between. Here the CDR3 reads CASSQGDTGGGQYF. CDR3 nucleotide sequence: TGTGCCAGCAGCCAAGGGGACACGGGCGGAGGGCAGTACTTC.

This chain connects TRBV7-2 to TRBJ1-1; D unclear. The length of the CDR3 is 12 residues. Germline CDR1 reads SGHTA; CDR2 reads FQGNSA. The V and J ends lost 2 bases and 8 bases respectively, with 9 bases between them. The DNA for the CDR3 is TGTGCCAGCAGCTTACGTTCTAGAGAAGCTTTCTTT. Encoded protein: CASSLRSREAFF.

The chain combines TRBV30 with TRBJ1-4, with D hard to call. Germline V gene lookup returns CDR1 GTSNPN and CDR2 SVGIG (reference sequence). The CDR3 runs 14 residues. Deletions cut 0 bases from V and 7 bases from J, with 12 bases between. CDR3 loop: CAWSVELRAEKLFF. The DNA of the CDR3 is TGTGCCTGGAGTGTCGAGTTGAGGGCTGAAAAACTGTTTTTT.

This chain links TRBV7-6 with TRBJ2-1, with 14 bases lining up with TRBD2. The trim removed 5 bases at V and 5 bases at J, leaving 23 bases unmatched. Germline V lookup: CDR1 SGHVS, CDR2 FNYEAQ. CDR3 length equals 22 residues. The CDR3 region is CASSTRLAGGLLRGNEDNEQFF. In DNA, the CDR3 is TGTGCCAGCAGCACTCGACTAGCGGGGGGGCTCTTAAGAGGCAATGAGGACAATGAGCAGTTCTTC.

The chain carries TRBV7-9 and TRBJ2-7; 9 bases fit TRBD2. There are 13 residues in the CDR3. Per the germline V gene, CDR1 is SEHNR and CDR2 is FQNEAQ (reference sequence). Losses at the gene ends were 5 bases for V and 2 bases for J; bases not matched to a gene: 1. The CDR3 is CASSGTSTYEQYF. The CDR3 DNA follows: TGTGCCAGCAGCGGGACTAGCACCTACGAGCAGTACTTC.

This clone has just a few counts. This chain connects TRBV4-3 to TRBJ2-2; maybe TRBD1 (6 bases). Per germline, CDR1 LGHNA and CDR2 YSLEER. The CDR3 spans 15 residues. The ends were cut back, 0 bases at V and 6 bases at J, with 11 bases in the middle. The CDR3 DNA is TGCGCCAGCAGCCAAGACCAGGGGCTTGCCGGGGAGCTGTTTTTT. Residues: CASSQDQGLAGELFF.

The V and J genes are TRBV6-1 and TRBJ1-2; maybe TRBD1 (6 bases). The CDR3 length is 13 residues. Germline-derived CDR1 and CDR2 are MNHNS and SASEGT. V was shortened by 3 bases and J by 6 bases, with 11 bases between the two germline ends. The CDR3, as DNA: TGTGCCAGCAGTGATCAGGGGCAGGATGGCTACACCTTC. This sequence encodes CASSDQGQDGYTF.

This chain uses TRBV18 with TRBJ2-2, with 10 bases that match TRBD1. The germline V gene has CDR1 KGHSH and CDR2 LQKENI. V lost 3 bases, J lost 6 bases, and 10 bases stayed unmatched. This CDR3 is built from 17 residues. This chain's CDR3 is CASSPTRTGGNSGELFF. The CDR3 nucleotides read TGTGCCAGCTCACCCACGCGGACAGGGGGTAATTCCGGGGAGCTGTTTTTT.

The chain combines TRBV7-8 with TRBJ2-1; 13 bases fit TRBD2. CDR3 length: 15 amino acids. J was trimmed by 9 bases and V by 3 bases; bases with no gene match: 5. Germline V lookup: CDR1 SGHVS, CDR2 FQNEAQ. CDR3 protein: CASSLPGLAGFEQFF. CDR3 in DNA: TGTGCCAGCAGCTTGCCGGGACTAGCGGGGTTTGAGCAGTTCTTC.

The V and J genes are TRBV10-3 and TRBJ2-2; weak D call: TRBD1 (6 bases). The CDR3 contains 13 residues. The germline V gene encodes CDR1 ENHRY and CDR2 SYGVKD. Trimming left V 3 bases short and J 8 bases short, with 10 bases between. The CDR3 loop reads CAISEQGDGELFF. CDR3 sequence (DNA): TGTGCCATCAGTGAACAGGGTGATGGGGAGCTGTTTTTT.

The chain carries TRBV6-6 and TRBJ2-7; 10 nucleotides line up with TRBD1. Trimming at V came to 7 bases and at J to 7 bases, leaving 10 bases not matched to a gene. CDR1 is MNHNY, CDR2 SVGAGI, per germline (reference sequence). The CDR3 sequence is 14 residues long. The CDR3 DNA follows: TGTGCCAGCAATAGGGACAGGGGTACAGGGGAGCAGTACTTC. Translating it yields CASNRDRGTGEQYF.

V is TRBV10-3 and J is TRBJ1-1, with no clear D. This CDR3 spans 11 amino acids. Germline lookup yields CDR1 ENHRY and CDR2 SYGVKD. Between the trimmed V and J ends, which lost 7 bases and 6 bases, there was a span of 9 bases. The CDR3 sequence is CAIKGRAEAFF. The CDR3 DNA reads TGTGCCATCAAAGGACGTGCTGAAGCTTTCTTT.

The V and J genes are TRBV2 and TRBJ1-2, with 7 bases lining up with TRBD1. V shed 6 bases and J 3 bases; nucleotides not matched to a gene: 7. Germline CDR1 and CDR2: SNHLY and FYNNEI. The CDR3 totals 14 residues. CDR3 in DNA: TGTGCCAGCAGCGCGCCCGGGACAGACTATGGCTACACCTTC. It is translated as CASSAPGTDYGYTF.

V gene TRBV5-1 combines with J gene TRBJ1-4, with TRBD1 as a possible D gene (5 bases). V was shortened by 3 bases and J by 7 bases, with 10 bases between the two germline ends. CDR3 length equals 13 residues. CDR1 and CDR2 from the germline V gene are SGHRS and YFSETQ. This CDR3 is CASSSGAGEKLFF. In DNA form, the CDR3 reads TGCGCCAGCAGCTCCGGGGCGGGTGAAAAACTGTTTTTT.

Only a few counts were recorded for this clone. The chain carries TRBV7-9 and TRBJ2-2; 10 bases match TRBD1. This CDR3 region has 17 residues. V was pared by 1 base and J by 6 bases, with 8 bases of the junction left unmatched. CDR1 SEHNR and CDR2 FQNEAQ come from the germline V gene (reference sequence). The CDR3 region has the DNA TGTGCCAGCAGCTTAGTTCCGGGACAGGGGATCGCCGGGGAGCTGTTTTTT. Its protein product is CASSLVPGQGIAGELFF.

The chain carries TRBV2 and TRBJ2-1, with D unresolved. CDR1 and CDR2 (germline): SNHLY, FYNNEI. V was cut by 1 base and J by 0 bases, with 10 bases left in between. CDR3 length: 16 amino acids. The CDR3 DNA sequence: TGTGCCAGCAGTGAAGTGGTAACAAGCTCCTACAATGAGCAGTTCTTC. It translates to CASSEVVTSSYNEQFF.

The chain recombines TRBV6-5 with TRBJ2-7; a weak D match, TRBD1 (6 bases). From germline, CDR1 is MNHEY and CDR2 SVGAGI. The CDR3 is 14 residues long. Deletions cut 2 bases from V and 1 base from J, with 9 bases between. CDR3 loop: CASSYLGQSYEQYF. CDR3 DNA sequence: TGTGCCAGCAGTTACCTAGGACAGTCCTACGAGCAGTACTTC.

The genes are TRBV7-9 and TRBJ1-4; D uncertain. The CDR3 length is 14 residues. Trimming removed 2 bases from V and 4 bases from J, with 8 bases in between. From germline, CDR1 is SEHNR and CDR2 FQNEAQ (reference sequence). The CDR3 nucleotides read TGTGCCAGCAGCTTAAAAGACGGTAATGAAAAACTGTTTTTT. It yields the protein CASSLKDGNEKLFF.

This chain links TRBV18 with TRBJ1-1, with 11 bases fitting TRBD1. Germline assignment: CDR1 KGHSH and CDR2 LQKENI. Trimming at V came to 5 bases and at J to 0 bases, leaving 2 bases not matched to a gene. This CDR3 is built from 15 residues. CDR3 bases: TGTGCCAGCTCAAGGGACAGGGGGATGAACACTGAAGCTTTCTTT. This codes for CASSRDRGMNTEAFF.

The chain joins TRBV10-3 to TRBJ2-7; 9 bases match TRBD2. The germline gives CDR1 ENHRY, CDR2 SYGVKD. CDR3 length: 14 residues. Germline trimming cut 6 bases from V and 7 bases from J; bases unmatched to any gene: 10. The CDR3 spells CAIRGSGSFLEQYF. The CDR3 coding sequence is TGTGCCATCAGGGGTAGCGGGAGCTTCTTAGAGCAGTACTTC.

This chain uses TRBV5-6 with TRBJ2-7; TRBD2 matches 9 bases. V gave up 1 base and J gave up 7 bases; unmatched junction bases: 12. The CDR3 loop spans 16 amino acids. Germline V gene sequence: CDR1 SGHDT, CDR2 YYEEEE. The CDR3 loop is CASSLRRAGGPGEQYF. Here the CDR3 DNA reads TGTGCCAGCAGCTTGCGGCGTGCGGGGGGGCCGGGTGAGCAGTACTTC. Using reference TRBV5-6 and TRBJ2-7 for the parts outside the CDR3, the full variable domain is DAGVTQSPTHLIKTRGQQVTLRCSPKSGHDTVSWYQQALGQGPQFIFQYYEEEERQRGNFPDRFSGHQFPNYSSELNVNALLLGDSALYLCASSLRRAGGPGEQYFGPGTRLTVT.

The J gene is TRBJ1-2, the V gene TRBV6-5; D unclear. The CDR3 covers 12 residues. V dropped 8 bases and J dropped 4 bases, with 11 bases sitting between them. Germline V lookup: CDR1 MNHEY, CDR2 SVGAGI. CDR3 nucleotides: TGTGCCAGCGTTAGTCCCACCTATGGCTACACCTTC. Translated, it gives CASVSPTYGYTF.

The gene calls are TRBV27 and TRBJ1-5, with a possible D match to TRBD1 (5 bases). The CDR3 runs to 14 residues. Germline loops: CDR1 MNHEY, CDR2 SMNVEV (reference sequence). The ends were cut back, 2 bases at V and 7 bases at J, with 12 bases in the middle. The CDR3 sequence: CASSLTPDSQPQHF. The CDR3, as DNA: TGTGCCAGCAGTTTAACCCCAGACAGCCAGCCCCAGCATTTT.

V and J are TRBV7-9 and TRBJ1-4, with TRBD1 matching over 7 bases. With V trimmed by 3 bases and J by 8 bases, 15 bases remained unmatched. The germline V gene has CDR1 SEHNR and CDR2 FQNEAQ (reference sequence). The CDR3 runs to 17 residues. The CDR3 DNA is TGTGCCAGCAGCTTGGGACAGTGGGGGGCTAATCGGGAAAAACTGTTTTTT. It encodes CASSLGQWGANREKLFF.